The entry below gives a single T cell receptor (beta chain) sequence along with its context. The specificity of this receptor is unknown. Base qualities are not recorded, but no much larger clone differs from it by a single base. Taken from cysteine to phenylalanine, the CDR3 has 17 residues. Of the read, only the CDR3 DNA is kept; its 51 bases are in frame from base 1. Trimmed from V: 5 bases; trimmed from J: 1 base; junction bases lacking a gene match: 11. The CDR1 and CDR2 encoded by the germline V gene (reference sequence) are SGHNT and YYREEE. These data belong to a study of blood T cell repertoires in COVID-19 (dated by TCRdb to the early 2020s). About the full investigation: The collaborator samples originated in the United States, Italy and Spain and spanned the acute and convalescent phases of COVID-19. The samples were drawn from two sources: the first 160 participants of the ongoing ImmuneRACE study, and fewer than 1,500 subjects contributed by 6 global collaborators. The material from the prospective study consisted of cDNA or gDNA derived from T cells, B-cell-depleted T cells, or PBMCs. Sample metadata almost always included a de-identified subject ID, COVID-19 status, age in years and sex. Where available, HLA class I and class II types were taken from metadata supplied by the sample provider and were not determined by assay-based typing. Subjects who had been exposed to COVID-19, were actively infected with it, or had recovered from it provided the deeply sampled blood TCRbeta repertoires that made up the dataset. The repertoires were made available in a free public database intended to serve as a resource for research on the immune response to SARS-CoV-2.

Broad study findings and their caveats: How much clinical and demographic metadata was included differed by source and by participant, and the metadata was provided uncurated.

TCRbeta CDR3 regions were amplified from genomic DNA by means of the immunoSEQ Assay, a bias-controlled multiplex PCR. For the original study's pipeline: The number of nucleated cells in each sample was estimated from the amplification of reference gene primers within the assay. To quantify the absolute abundance of each unique TCRbeta CDR3 rearrangement, sequence reads were collapsed and filtered. For each sample, productive Simpson clonality was calculated as the square root of Simpson's diversity index over productive rearrangements. TCRdb took this table from immuneACCESS and kept in-frame rearrangements with V and J called. Such tables lack part of the clones; where checked against another copy, unresolved V genes explain under half of the gap, and the rest is unexplained. Clone size and the V and J calls come from that table; the DNA yielded D and trimming. The sample includes under 250,000 clones, with around 83% observed a single time. 8.2% of the sample is in the top ten clones.

Whole blood was collected in K2EDTA tubes by collaborating institutions according to the institutions' own protocols. For TCRbeta analysis, collaborators shipped samples as frozen whole blood, isolated PBMCs, or DNA extracted from either of those sample types. Here the chain combines TRBV5-4 and TRBJ2-5; the junction holds 10 bases that match TRBD1. This clonotype was sampled from a woman aged 50 to 60 with acute or convalescent COVID-19. Sequenced material: peripheral blood. For the CDR3, the sequence is CASSRGQGPDIQETQYF. The bases read TGTGCCAGCAGTCGGGGACAGGGGCCTGACATCCAAGAGACCCAGTACTTC.